These 20 T cell receptor beta chains were all obtained from the same sample, sequenced in a study of glioma-infiltrating T cells. The iRepertoire nested amplicon-rescue multiplex PCR amplified TCR alpha and beta CDR3s from RNA. TCRdb re-called the multiplex PCR reads through MiXCR, storing one row per CDR3 protein. The sample holds fewer than 250,000 distinct CDR3 sequences, 32% seen once. The sample consisted of glioma tissue, nonneoplastic brain tissue, or PBMCs (not recorded which). The receptors were gathered from a human donor with low-grade glioma or glioblastoma, undergoing nonglioma brain surgery, or in good health (not recorded which).

The chain is built from TRBV12-3 or TRBV12-4 and TRBJ2-1; D is possibly TRBD1 or TRBD2 (5 bases each). CDR3 length equals 15 residues. V was trimmed by 3 bases and J by 8 bases, leaving 17 bases between them. This chain's CDR3 is CASSFLGTTPHEQFF. The DNA of the CDR3 is TGTGCCAGCAGTTTTCTCGGGACGACCCCCCATGAGCAGTTCTTC.

On this clonotype: A clone one base away is much larger, so this may be a read error. The CDR3 region is CATILAGGETQYF. DNA of the CDR3: TGTGCCACCATACTAGCGGGAGGCGAGACCCAGTACTTC. V usage is TRBV28 and J usage is TRBJ2-5, with TRBD2 matching over 12 bases. Unmatched junction bases numbered 5, after V lost 10 bases and J lost 5 bases. CDR1 and CDR2 from the germline V gene are MDHEN and SYDVKM. CDR3 size: 13 residues.

This clonotype was picked up many times. This chain joins TRBV10-3 and TRBJ1-2; D is ambiguous. The CDR3 totals 14 residues. Trimming cost V 3 bases and J 13 bases, with 21 bases left between them. CDR1 is ENHRY and CDR2 is SYGVKD in the germline V gene. DNA of the CDR3: TGTGCCATCAGTGACCCCTCGCCCCCTTGGTTGACCACCTTC. This translates into CAISDPSPPWLTTF.

This clonotype has only a few counts. The genes are TRBV4-1 and TRBJ1-5, with 10 positions matching TRBD1. CDR1 is MGHRA, CDR2 YSYEKL, per germline. Trimming at V came to 1 base and at J to 3 bases, leaving 12 bases not matched to a gene. The CDR3 contains 19 residues. CDR3 loop: CASSQAYLPGQGNNQPQHF. The CDR3 bases are TGCGCCAGCAGCCAAGCCTATTTACCGGGACAGGGGAACAATCAGCCCCAGCATTTT.

Notes on this clonotype: Possible read error: a much larger clone is one base away. This chain uses TRBV7-8 with TRBJ2-1; D possibly corresponds to TRBD2 (5 bases). The CDR3 contains 14 residues. CDR1 is SGHVS, CDR2 FQNEAQ, per germline. CDR3 region: CASSLELEGNEQLF. The CDR3 region has the DNA TGTGCCAGCAGCTTAGAATTAGAGGGTAATGAGCAGCTCTTC. Complete variable domain (other parts from reference TRBV7-8 and TRBJ2-1): GAGVSQSPRYKVAKRGQDVALRCDPISGHVSLFWYQQALGQGPEFLTYFQNEAQLDKSGLPSDRFFAERPEGSVSTLKIQRTQQEDSAVYLCASSLELEGNEQLFGPGTRLTVL.

This clonotype was detected many times. The chain is built from TRBV15 and TRBJ1-1; 8 bases agree with TRBD1. CDR1 LNHNV and CDR2 YYDKDF come from the germline V gene (reference sequence). V was pared by 6 bases and J by 2 bases, with 8 bases of the junction left unmatched. This CDR3 has 15 amino acids. This chain's CDR3 is CATRRTGTLNTEAFF. The CDR3 region has the DNA TGTGCCACCAGGAGGACAGGGACCTTAAACACTGAAGCTTTCTTT.

The chain links TRBV20-1 to TRBJ1-2, with 8 bases that match TRBD1. The CDR3 loop spans 15 amino acids. Germline V gives CDR1 DFQATT, CDR2 SNEGSKA (reference sequence). V was pared by 2 bases and J by 4 bases, with 9 bases of the junction left unmatched. The CDR3 nucleotides are TGCAGTGCTAGACACATAGGACAGGGAAGCTATGGCTACACCTTC. This sequence encodes CSARHIGQGSYGYTF.

Remarks on this clonotype: The junction differs from germline at one of its ends, possibly a read error. This chain connects TRBV6-1 to TRBJ2-2, with D unresolved. The germline gives CDR1 MNHNS, CDR2 SASEGT. The CDR3 consists of 17 residues. The CDR3 DNA follows: TGTGCCAGCAGCTATACTAAGGAACAGTACATCACCGGTGAGCTGTTTTTT. This encodes CASSYTKEQYITGELFF.

This clonotype has a count of ten or more. The chain carries TRBV5-5 and TRBJ2-7; a possible D gene is TRBD2 (6 bases). Per the germline V gene, CDR1 is SGHKS and CDR2 is YYEKEE (reference sequence). The CDR3 loop spans 14 amino acids. With 3 bases removed from V and 0 bases from J, the gap between germline ends came to 10 bases. The DNA of the CDR3 is TGTGCCAGCAGCTCTTACGGGAGCTCCTACGAGCAGTACTTC. Translation: CASSSYGSSYEQYF.

This clonotype was found many times. This chain joins TRBV11-2 and TRBJ1-3; D is possibly TRBD1 (5 bases). Germline V CDR1 and CDR2: SGHAT, FQNNGV. The ends were cut back, 2 bases at V and 5 bases at J, with 16 bases in the middle. This CDR3 has 16 residues. The CDR3 DNA is TGTGCCAGCAGCTTACACCCGGGGGAAGGAAGAAACACCATATATTTT. Translating it yields CASSLHPGEGRNTIYF.

At least ten counts were recorded for this clonotype. The chain is built from TRBV20-1 and TRBJ2-1, with D perhaps matching TRBD1 (6 bases). V shed 7 bases and J shed 0 bases, with 13 bases lying between them. The CDR3 has 14 residues. CDR1 and CDR2 from the germline V gene are DFQATT and SNEGSKA (reference sequence). The CDR3 spells CSVRTASSYNEQFF. The CDR3 DNA reads as TGCAGTGTCAGGACAGCGAGCTCCTACAATGAGCAGTTCTTC.

For this clonotype: Possible read error: a much larger clone is one base away. This chain connects TRBV4-1 to TRBJ1-1; no firm D call. V lost 4 bases to trimming and J lost 2 bases, with 11 bases between them. The CDR3 has 14 amino acids. Per the germline V gene, CDR1 is MGHRA and CDR2 is YSYEKL. The chain's CDR3 is CASSPLGLNTEAFF. Here the CDR3 DNA reads TGCGCCAGCAGCCCCCTTGGGTTAAACACTGAAGCTTTCTTT.

This chain connects TRBV30 to TRBJ2-5; D not resolved. Trimming took 0 bases from V and 5 from J, leaving 7 bases between them. CDR1 and CDR2 from the germline V gene are GTSNPN and SVGIG (reference sequence). The CDR3 runs to 12 residues. CDR3 region: CAWSVQRETQYF. CDR3 DNA sequence: TGTGCCTGGAGTGTACAACGCGAGACCCAGTACTTC.

This chain joins TRBV12-3 or TRBV12-4 and TRBJ2-3, with 10 bases fitting TRBD2. V dropped 6 bases and J dropped 2; count of bases not matched to a gene: 5. This CDR3 contains 15 residues. In DNA, the CDR3 is TGTGCCAGCAGAGGACTAGCGGACCTCACAGATACGCAGTATTTT. Translating gives CASRGLADLTDTQYF.

The V call is TRBV2, the J call TRBJ2-3; 9 bases agree with TRBD1. The CDR3 is 15 amino acids. CDR1 and CDR2 (germline): SNHLY, FYNNEI. The V and J ends lost 6 bases and 3 bases, in that order; junction bases with no gene match: 7. The chain's CDR3 is CASSLRQGGTDTQYF. CDR3 coding DNA: TGTGCCAGCAGCCTCAGACAGGGGGGTACAGATACGCAGTATTTT.

A few counts support this clonotype. V is TRBV12-3 or TRBV12-4 and J is TRBJ2-7; TRBD2 aligns across 11 bases. V gave up 6 bases and J gave up 5 bases; unmatched junction bases: 3. This CDR3 has 13 amino acids. CDR3 sequence: CASRPGLADEQYF. CDR3 bases: TGTGCCAGCAGGCCGGGACTAGCGGACGAGCAGTACTTC.

This clonotype has a count of ten or more. The chain couples TRBV12-3 or TRBV12-4 to TRBJ2-3, with 10 bases fitting TRBD2. Trimming took 5 bases from V and 6 from J; bases not matched to a gene: 11. The CDR3 loop spans 16 amino acids. For the CDR3, the DNA is TGTGCCAGCAGTCCTAGGGGAGCGGGAGGGCCGGATACGCAGTATTTT. Protein sequence: CASSPRGAGGPDTQYF.

This clonotype was recorded many times. This chain uses TRBV20-1 with TRBJ2-7; 10 bases are a match to TRBD2. This CDR3 contains 15 residues. Per the germline V gene, CDR1 is DFQATT and CDR2 is SNEGSKA (reference sequence). With 3 bases clipped from V and 3 bases from J, the junction kept 8 bases outside the gene matches. In DNA, the CDR3 is TGCAGTGCTAGCCTAGCGGGAGCAAGGTTCTACGAGCAGTACTTC. Amino acid sequence: CSASLAGARFYEQYF.

There are a few counts of this clonotype. This rearrangement joins TRBV12-3 or TRBV12-4 to TRBJ1-1; 9 nucleotides line up with TRBD1. This CDR3 spans 16 amino acids. J was trimmed by 6 bases and V by 6 bases; bases with no gene match: 14. This CDR3 is CASSRIQGAGSAEAFF. The CDR3 DNA follows: TGTGCCAGCAGCCGAATACAGGGGGCAGGGAGCGCTGAAGCTTTCTTT.

This clonotype was observed at least ten times. J is TRBJ1-3 and V is TRBV6-2 or TRBV6-3; D gene ambiguous. V lost 2 bases to trimming and J lost 0 bases, with 5 bases between them. This CDR3 has 14 amino acids. Germline V gene sequence: CDR1 MNHEY, CDR2 SVGEGT. Written as DNA, the CDR3 is TGTGCCAGCAGTTACGTGGACTCTGGAAACACCATATATTTT. This gives the protein CASSYVDSGNTIYF.